The 2 T cell receptor beta chains reported below all come from one sample, sequenced in a study of human T cells and chemical hapten exposure. One entry per CDR3 protein, called by TCRdb with MiXCR from the RACE reads. This table holds under 95,000 distinct CDR3 sequences, around 7.9% found once. Documented time point: pre-sensitization, week 0. The treatment is: therapeutic diphenylcyclopropenone sensitization with weekly scalp DPC. The source was whole blood, collected in connection with sensitization to the hapten diphenylcyclopropenone (DPC). The source of these receptors is a man aged 40-55 years with alopecia areata. Some clones in this sample may be carry-over from other donors' samples.

The chain couples TRBV10-3 to TRBJ2-3; 11 bases are shared with TRBD2. After removal of 4 bases from V and 4 bases from J, the junction contained 13 bases not matched to a gene. Germline values: CDR1 ENHRY, CDR2 SYGVKD. The CDR3 is made up of 18 amino acids. CDR3 nucleotides: TGTGCCATCAGTGGTGGTAGCGGGAGGGCCTTGCTCTCAGATACGCAGTATTTT. It encodes CAISGGSGRALLSDTQYF.

The rearrangement joins TRBV3-1 to TRBJ2-1, with D perhaps TRBD2 (6 bases). Deletions cut 1 base from V and 1 base from J, with 11 bases between. There are 16 residues in the CDR3. Germline V gene sequence: CDR1 LGHDT, CDR2 YNNKEL (reference sequence). The CDR3 region is CASSQAVAASYNEQFF. In nucleotides, the CDR3 is TGTGCCAGCAGCCAAGCCGTAGCGGCTTCCTACAATGAGCAGTTCTTC.